Detailed here is one TCR beta chain. Its antigen is still unknown. No per-base quality is available; no much larger clone lies one base away. The CDR3 regions of human TCRbeta chains were subjected to immunosequencing. As for how the authors treated the data: Repertoire TCRs were checked for matches against a reference library of SARS-CoV-2-specific TCRs that had been generated using the MIRA antigen-specificity platform. Breadth meant the fraction of unique TCRs that were SARS-CoV-2-associated, whereas depth meant the fraction of total T cells that were SARS-CoV-2-associated. Using the MIRA data, every spike-specific TCR was mapped to the spike region that the TCR reacted to and assigned to either a CD4 or a CD8 class. Log10-transformed breadth and depth values were compared by one-way ANOVA with Sidak's multiple comparisons tests. What TCRdb holds here is the immuneACCESS table cut down to in-frame rearrangements. Part of the clones is not present; checked against another copy, under half of the missing clones reflect an unresolved V gene, and the others are unexplained. The V and J calls and the clone size are those of that table, but D and trimming were determined from the DNA. In this sample the table shows roughly 110,000 clones, around 92% of which occur a single time. Jointly, the top ten make up 6% to 7% of the sample.

This specimen belongs to a study of T cell responses to AZD1222 COVID-19 vaccine (dated by TCRdb to the early 2020s). In terms of the full investigation: AZD1222 recipients given second doses at about 4 weeks or at about 12 weeks were pooled, since spike-specific TCR depth and breadth were not found to differ between the two schedules. TCR sequencing was performed for roughly 250 trial participants, of whom about 200 were given two doses of AZD1222 and around 26 were given two doses of MenACWY control vaccine. Trial participants were enrolled by age into 18-55, 56-69 and 70-plus year subgroups, with approximately 150, 28 and 58 TCR-sequenced participants respectively.

Overall study results and their limits: In the small 56-69-year group, the increase in depth fell short of significance, most likely because of low power. Participants were mostly white British, with more females than males. The authors suggested clonal diversity may have been underestimated. Spike-specific TCR breadth and depth rose significantly after two AZD1222 doses compared with day 0 and with MenACWY recipients. Reportedly, almost half of the unique spike-specific TCRs recognized epitopes lying outside the regions that are mutated in the B.1.351 and B.1.1.7 variants. Only a handful of AZD1222 recipients were SARS-CoV-2 seropositive at baseline, limiting conclusions about previously exposed vaccinees. The vaccine-associated CD4 TCRs covered the entire spike protein, and the dominant responses fell in regions 160-218 and 743-854. Because no day 14 peak-response samples were available, repertoires were characterized only after the peak T cell response.

The sample's time point label, decoded: baseline before first vaccination. Samples from vaccinated people were obtained from the UK trials COV001 and COV002, which included a single-blind randomized controlled phase 2/3 trial of AZD1222 (ChAdOx1 nCoV-19) in healthy adults. Trial participant PBMC samples were collected at day 0 and day 28 after the second dose for TCRbeta chain sequencing. V was cut back by 5 bases and J by 0 bases, leaving a gap of 11 bases between them. CDR1 and CDR2 are drawn from the germline V gene: MNHEY, SVGEGT. The CDR3 numbers 14 residues from cysteine through phenylalanine. Left in the record is the CDR3 DNA by itself, 42 bases read in frame from the first base.

The sequencing used peripheral blood, collected on day 0 of AZD1222 vaccination. The sequence joins TRBV6-2 or TRBV6-3 to TRBJ2-7; the D gene is possibly TRBD2, with 6 bases matching. The source is an adult in good health. The CDR3: CASSPGTSSYEQYF. DNA sequence: TGTGCCAGCAGTCCCGGGACTTCCTCCTACGAGCAGTACTTC.